The 30 T cell receptor beta chains in this list originate from one sample, sequenced in a study of cytomegalovirus exposure and HLA in healthy donors. This PCR relied on a set of 60 Vbeta primers and 13 Jbeta primers. The assay was immunoSEQ multiplex PCR, and TCRdb's table has in-frame clones only and misses some. The repertoire holds more than 150,000 clones, roughly 80% seen once, with less than 1.5% in the top ten. Material for sequencing was PBMCs. All receptors derive from a girl aged 5 to 17 in good health and CMV-seropositive.

The rearrangement uses TRBV4-2 and TRBJ2-3, with D perhaps matching TRBD2 (5 bases). The CDR3 is 14 residues long. CDR1 and CDR2 (germline): LGHNA, YNFKEQ. The V and J ends lost 1 base and 0 bases respectively, with 5 bases between them. CDR3 coding DNA: TGTGCCAGCAGCCAAGGAGGGAGCACAGATACGCAGTATTTT. Its translation is CASSQGGSTDTQYF.

The chain is built from TRBV27 and TRBJ2-1, with TRBD2 matching over 14 bases. The CDR3 is 19 amino acids. Germline trimming cut 2 bases from V and 14 bases from J; bases unmatched to any gene: 20. Germline V gene sequence: CDR1 MNHEY, CDR2 SMNVEV (reference sequence). CDR3 in amino acids: CASSLTPPGLAGGIGPEFF. The CDR3 nucleotides read TGTGCCAGCAGTTTAACCCCCCCCGGACTAGCGGGAGGTATTGGTCCGGAGTTCTTC.

The chain has TRBV10-2 and TRBJ1-4; no reliable D call. The germline V and J ends were trimmed by 4 bases and 13 bases, with 10 bases remaining between them. Germline CDR1 is WSHSY and CDR2 is SAAADI. This CDR3 has 11 amino acids. The CDR3 DNA sequence: TGCGCCAGCAGTGGCGGGCCAGGACTGTTTTTT. Its protein is CASSGGPGLFF.

This clone was seen just once. V usage is TRBV6-5 and J usage is TRBJ1-1; tentative D call: TRBD1 (6 bases). This CDR3 is built from 13 residues. V lost 0 bases and J lost 10, with 12 bases in between. CDR1 and CDR2 from the germline V gene are MNHEY and SVGAGI. CDR3 nucleotides: TGTGCCAGCAGTTACTCGGGGGACAAGGGAGCTTTCTTT. Translation gives CASSYSGDKGAFF.

The chain links TRBV6-5 to TRBJ2-1; D possibly corresponds to TRBD2 (7 bases). Germline CDR1 and CDR2: MNHEY and SVGAGI. The CDR3 sequence is 13 residues long. Trimming took off 8 bases at V and 7 bases at J, with 15 bases between the two ends. This CDR3 reads CASSRRGGNEQFF. Here the CDR3 DNA reads TGTGCCAGCTCTCGGAGGGGGGGTAATGAGCAGTTCTTC.

The J gene is TRBJ2-7, the V gene TRBV6-5; D not certain. The CDR3 is 13 amino acids. Germline CDR1 reads MNHEY; CDR2 reads SVGAGI. V was pared by 3 bases and J by 5 bases, with 11 bases between. This chain's CDR3 is CASSYPPYHEQYF. DNA of the CDR3: TGTGCCAGCAGTTATCCCCCCTATCACGAGCAGTACTTC.

The chain is built from TRBV28 and TRBJ2-7; D perhaps matches TRBD2 (5 bases). The CDR3 runs 12 residues. From germline, CDR1 is MDHEN and CDR2 SYDVKM. Trimming removed 7 bases at V and 4 bases at J, with 11 bases between. Here the CDR3 reads CASTLGSYEQYF. In nucleotides, the CDR3 is TGTGCCAGCACCCTTGGGAGTTACGAGCAGTACTTC.

The V call is TRBV19, the J call TRBJ2-2; the match to TRBD2 covers 8 bases. There are 16 residues in the CDR3. Trimming took 3 bases from V and 5 from J; bases not matched to a gene: 8. The germline CDR1 and CDR2 sequences are LNHDA and SQIVND (reference sequence). This CDR3 reads CASSISGRAETGELFF. Written as DNA, the CDR3 is TGTGCCAGTAGTATCTCCGGGAGGGCCGAAACCGGGGAGCTGTTTTTT.

This chain connects TRBV7-2 to TRBJ2-7; 7 bases align to TRBD1. CDR3 length: 14 residues. V trimming: 4 bases; J trimming: 4 bases; junction bases outside the gene matches: 7. Germline lookup yields CDR1 SGHTA and CDR2 FQGNSA. The CDR3 sequence: CASSSRTGRYEQYF. As DNA, the CDR3 is TGTGCCAGCAGCTCGAGGACAGGCCGATACGAGCAGTACTTC.

This clone has only one observation. The rearrangement links TRBV19 to TRBJ1-1; D unresolved. The germline V gene encodes CDR1 LNHDA and CDR2 SQIVND (reference sequence). V lost 1 base and J 0 bases, leaving 9 bases between the germline ends. The CDR3 has 15 amino acids. The CDR3 DNA sequence: TGTGCCAGTAGTATAGGAGGCAGCCTGAACACTGAAGCTTTCTTT. It encodes CASSIGGSLNTEAFF.

The chain is built from TRBV2 and TRBJ2-3, with 9 bases identical to TRBD1. Germline loops: CDR1 SNHLY, CDR2 FYNNEI. The CDR3 runs to 13 residues. The V segment lost 8 bases and the J segment 4 bases; nucleotides outside the gene matches: 4. This chain's CDR3 is CASGTGYSDTQYF. The CDR3 DNA sequence: TGTGCCAGCGGGACAGGGTATTCAGATACGCAGTATTTT.

The chain has TRBV5-4 and TRBJ2-7; 9 bases map to TRBD1. The ends lost 3 bases at V and 2 bases at J; junction bases unmatched: 3. There are 14 residues in the CDR3. CDR1 and CDR2 (germline): SGHNT, YYREEE (reference sequence). The CDR3 reads CASSWDRVTYEQYF. DNA for the CDR3: TGTGCCAGCAGCTGGGACAGGGTCACCTACGAGCAGTACTTC.

The gene calls are TRBV5-5 and TRBJ1-1; D ambiguous. The length of the CDR3 is 15 residues. The V end was cut by 3 bases, the J end by 0 bases, with 12 bases between. The V gene's germline CDR1 is SGHKS and CDR2 YYEKEE (reference sequence). The CDR3 loop is CASSSAEYLNTEAFF. CDR3 in DNA: TGTGCCAGCAGCTCCGCTGAGTACCTGAACACTGAAGCTTTCTTT.

J is TRBJ1-3 and V is TRBV5-5, with D possibly matching TRBD1 (5 bases). Germline values: CDR1 SGHKS, CDR2 YYEKEE (reference sequence). The CDR3 sequence is 16 residues long. V lost 0 bases and J lost 2, with 12 bases in between. CDR3 sequence reads: CASSLAPQGPGNTIYF. The CDR3 DNA sequence: TGTGCCAGCAGCTTGGCCCCCCAGGGCCCTGGAAACACCATATATTTT.

This chain links TRBV19 with TRBJ2-5, with D unresolved. The CDR3 sequence is 12 residues long. CDR1 is LNHDA and CDR2 is SQIVND in the germline V gene (reference sequence). Trimming took off 4 bases at V and 1 base at J, with 4 bases between the two ends. Here the CDR3 reads CASSTPQETQYF. The CDR3 region has the DNA TGTGCCAGTAGTACTCCCCAAGAGACCCAGTACTTC. The variable domain in full, with the rest retrieved from reference TRBV19 and TRBJ2-5, is DGGITQSPKYLFRKEGQNVTLSCEQNLNHDAMYWYRQDPGQGLRLIYYSQIVNDFQKGDIAEGYSVSREKKESFPLTVTSAQKNPTAFYLCASSTPQETQYFGPGTRLLVL.

Written as DNA, the CDR3 is TGTGCCAGCACCGAACCGGGTACCACTGAAGCTTTCTTT. Translating gives CASTEPGTTEAFF. The chain couples TRBV6-5 to TRBJ1-1; D is uncertain. The CDR3 runs to 13 residues. Deletions cut 7 bases from V and 4 bases from J, with 13 bases between. The germline CDR1 and CDR2 sequences are MNHEY and SVGAGI.

The chain uses TRBV14 and TRBJ2-3, with a weak D call TRBD2 (5 bases). The CDR3 runs 18 residues. The V gene's germline CDR1 is SGHDN and CDR2 FVKESK. V was pared by 4 bases and J by 1 base, with 21 bases between. The CDR3 protein is CASSPEWRPEVGTDTQYF. The DNA for the CDR3 is TGTGCCAGCAGCCCAGAATGGAGGCCCGAGGTTGGCACAGATACGCAGTATTTT.

The chain combines TRBV6-1 with TRBJ2-1; tentatively, D is TRBD2 (5 bases). CDR3 size: 13 residues. Germline-derived CDR1 and CDR2 are MNHNS and SASEGT. Trimming left V 4 bases short and J 6 bases short, with 10 bases between. CDR3 in DNA: TGTGCCAGCAGTGTTCGGGAAACCAATGAGCAGTTCTTC. It is translated as CASSVRETNEQFF.

This chain connects TRBV4-1 to TRBJ2-5; 7 bases line up with TRBD2. CDR3 size: 14 residues. Unmatched junction bases numbered 10, after V lost 5 bases and J lost 7 bases. CDR1 is MGHRA and CDR2 is YSYEKL in the germline V gene. CDR3 bases: TGCGCCAGCAGCTCCCGGGGGAGGGGAGGGACCCAGTACTTC. Translated: CASSSRGRGGTQYF.

This rearrangement joins TRBV27 to TRBJ2-7; D is possibly TRBD1 (6 bases). The CDR3 spans 16 residues. CDR1 MNHEY and CDR2 SMNVEV come from the germline V gene (reference sequence). V was trimmed by 4 bases and J by 1 base, leaving 17 bases between them. The CDR3 loop is CASSSLTGLGSYEQYF. In DNA form, the CDR3 reads TGTGCCAGCAGTTCCCTGACAGGTCTAGGGTCCTACGAGCAGTACTTC.

The chain combines TRBV19 with TRBJ2-7, with D possibly matching TRBD2 (6 bases). This CDR3 has 14 amino acids. From germline, CDR1 is LNHDA and CDR2 SQIVND (reference sequence). Trimming stripped 5 bases from V and 5 bases from J, with 16 bases between. The CDR3 nucleotides are TGTGCCAGTAGTTGGTCGGGAGCTGCCCACGAGCAGTACTTC. This sequence encodes CASSWSGAAHEQYF.

This rearrangement joins TRBV7-6 to TRBJ2-2; 11 nucleotides line up with TRBD2. The junction had 13 bases not matched to a gene; V was cut back by 5 bases and J by 8 bases. The germline gives CDR1 SGHVS, CDR2 FNYEAQ. The CDR3 extends over 17 amino acids. The CDR3 sequence is CASSPGTSGRLDGELFF. CDR3 nucleotide sequence: TGTGCCAGCAGCCCCGGGACTAGCGGACGACTAGATGGGGAGCTGTTTTTT.

In the case of this clone: This sample includes further DNA sequences coding for the same CDR3. V and J are TRBV6-1 and TRBJ1-1; 8 bases are a match to TRBD1. Germline V gives CDR1 MNHNS, CDR2 SASEGT. Trimming took 4 bases from V and 5 from J; bases not matched to a gene: 3. The CDR3 has 13 amino acids. DNA of the CDR3: TGTGCCAGCAGTGGACAGGGGAATACTGAAGCTTTCTTT. It codes for CASSGQGNTEAFF.

The chain carries TRBV4-2 and TRBJ1-4; perhaps TRBD1 as D (6 bases). The CDR3 is made up of 15 amino acids. V was shortened by 4 bases and J by 6 bases, with 15 bases between the two germline ends. In germline, CDR1 is LGHNA, CDR2 YNFKEQ. The CDR3 bases are TGTGCCAGCAGCCCCCGGGTACAGGGTTATGAAAAACTGTTTTTT. Amino acid sequence: CASSPRVQGYEKLFF.

The chain uses TRBV10-3 and TRBJ2-1, with a tentative D call TRBD2 (6 bases). CDR1 and CDR2 from the germline V gene are ENHRY and SYGVKD. The CDR3 is 16 amino acids. The germline V and J ends were trimmed by 2 bases and 6 bases, with 17 bases remaining between them. CDR3 nucleotides: TGTGCCATCAGTGAGAATGTGGCGGGAAACGGCAATGAGCAGTTCTTC. This translates into CAISENVAGNGNEQFF.

About this clone itself: Other DNA sequences of this sample code for an identical CDR3. V is TRBV6-5 and J is TRBJ2-3; D is ambiguous. CDR1 and CDR2 from the germline V gene are MNHEY and SVGAGI. V lost 6 bases to trimming and J lost 4 bases, with 8 bases between them. The CDR3 loop spans 12 amino acids. The CDR3 sequence: CASSSTSDTQYF. The CDR3 coding sequence is TGTGCCAGCAGCTCTACCTCAGATACGCAGTATTTT.

In its sample, this clone was seen a few times. The chain carries TRBV5-4 and TRBJ2-1, with 7 bases aligning to TRBD2. The CDR3 covers 16 residues. Unmatched junction bases numbered 8, after V lost 5 bases and J lost 0 bases. Germline lookup yields CDR1 SGHNT and CDR2 YYREEE (reference sequence). The CDR3 nucleotides read TGTGCCAGCAGGGAACTAGCGCCCGTCTCCTACAATGAGCAGTTCTTC. It codes for CASRELAPVSYNEQFF.

The chain couples TRBV29-1 to TRBJ2-2; the match to TRBD1 covers 9 bases. Per germline, CDR1 SQVTM and CDR2 ANQGSEA. J lost 8 bases, V lost 7 bases, and 17 bases had no gene match. The CDR3 totals 16 residues. CDR3 nucleotides: TGCAGCGCATGGCATCCCTCGGGACAGGGTGAGGGGGAGCTGTTTTTT. Its translation: CSAWHPSGQGEGELFF.

The chain uses TRBV6-1 and TRBJ1-2; 7 bases fit TRBD1. V lost 10 bases and J lost 8; bases outside the gene matches: 10. Germline CDR1 is MNHNS and CDR2 is SASEGT. This CDR3 comprises 12 residues. The CDR3 reads CATLGGVGGYTF. The CDR3 nucleotides read TGTGCCACCCTAGGGGGCGTTGGGGGCTACACCTTC.

V usage is TRBV6-1 and J usage is TRBJ2-4; the match to TRBD2 covers 13 bases. In germline, CDR1 is MNHNS, CDR2 SASEGT. Trimming at V came to 4 bases and at J to 0 bases, leaving 12 bases not matched to a gene. The CDR3 runs to 20 residues. CDR3 residues: CASSGRLAGGPRIAKNIQYF. DNA of the CDR3: TGTGCCAGCAGTGGACGACTAGCGGGAGGCCCTAGAATAGCCAAAAACATTCAGTACTTC.